This T cell receptor beta chain was identified in a study of CXCR3-negative and CXCR3-positive naive CD8 T cells. On the study more broadly: Around 130 million TRB reads in total, about 1.5 +/- 0.3 million per library. Regarding the study as a whole: TRB CDR3s of CXCR3-positive naive cells were more hydrophobic than those of CXCR3-negative naive cells.

In the case of this clonotype: Its matching antigen is unknown.

The CDR3 totals 16 residues. The V gene's germline CDR1 is SGHNT and CDR2 YENEEA. Cells that were CD45RO-CCR7+CD27+CD95- constituted naive CD8+ T cells. The libraries of TRB cDNA were constructed through 5' RACE using UMI labels. TCRdb reprocessed the 5' RACE reads, with one entry per CDR3 protein and no DNA. The listing records over 50,000 distinct CDR3 sequences. The V and J genes are TRBV11-3 and TRBJ2-2; no DNA is available, so the TRBD2 call from TCRdb remains unchecked. Sequenced sample: naive CXCR3+ CD8+ T cells from blood. Subset noted: CD45RO-CCR7+CD27+CD95- naive CD8+ T cells expressing CXCR3 (TNR3+). The source of this sequence is a human donor in good health. Some clones in this sample may be carry-over from other donors' samples. CDR3 loop: CASSLVSREVAGELFF.